The next 27 T cell receptor beta chains were all read from a single sample in a study of shared clonotypes between healthy human individuals. Sequencing was performed with immunoSEQ multiplex PCR; in TCRdb, only in-frame clones are kept and a portion is missing. The sample holds nearly 750,000 clones, around 77% seen once. Sequences were obtained from memory CD4+ T cells sorted from blood. Subset specified: CD45RA-negative fraction. The receptors derive from a woman aged 30 to 39 in good health.

J is TRBJ1-5 and V is TRBV6-5, with TRBD1 as a possible D gene (5 bases). Germline V gene sequence: CDR1 MNHEY, CDR2 SVGAGI. Trimming removed 5 bases from V and 4 bases from J, with 12 bases in between. This CDR3 is built from 14 residues. CDR3 in DNA: TGTGCCAGCAGTAGGGACGGAGTAAATCAGCCCCAGCATTTT. Residues: CASSRDGVNQPQHF.

V is TRBV30 and J is TRBJ2-6; the D gene could be TRBD1 or TRBD2 (5 bases each). V was clipped by 3 bases and J by 0 bases, with 12 bases between them. CDR1 GTSNPN and CDR2 SVGIG come from the germline V gene (reference sequence). The CDR3 is 16 amino acids. The CDR3 sequence is CAWRGVFTSGANVLTF. CDR3 sequence (DNA): TGTGCCTGGAGGGGGGTTTTTACCTCTGGGGCCAACGTCCTGACTTTC.

In the case of this clone: Within the sample, other DNA sequences also encode this same CDR3. This chain joins TRBV28 and TRBJ1-5; D is uncertain. CDR1 MDHEN and CDR2 SYDVKM come from the germline V gene. The CDR3 is made up of 15 amino acids. V shed 6 bases and J shed 0 bases, with 12 bases lying between them. The CDR3 reads CASRGGRNSNQPQHF. In DNA form, the CDR3 reads TGTGCCAGCAGGGGCGGACGGAATAGCAATCAGCCCCAGCATTTT.

Turning to this clone: The identical CDR3 is also encoded by other nucleotide sequences in the sample. V is TRBV5-4 and J is TRBJ2-2; 7 bases are shared with TRBD2. Germline V gives CDR1 SGHNT, CDR2 YYREEE (reference sequence). There are 14 residues in the CDR3. The V gene end was trimmed by 7 bases and the J gene end by 4 bases; junction bases not matched to a gene: 7. CDR3 nucleotides: TGTGCCAGCTCTAAAGCGGGACTCACCGGGGAGCTGTTTTTT. The encoded protein is CASSKAGLTGELFF.

The sample holds a few counts of this clone. The rearrangement uses TRBV4-2 and TRBJ2-7, with D possibly being TRBD1 (5 bases). CDR1 LGHNA and CDR2 YNFKEQ come from the germline V gene. Trimming took off 1 base at V and 3 bases at J, with 10 bases between the two ends. The CDR3 has 14 amino acids. This CDR3 is CASSQAGQGYEQYF. CDR3 nucleotide sequence: TGTGCCAGCAGCCAAGCGGGCCAGGGCTACGAGCAGTACTTC.

This clone has just a few counts. CDR3 in amino acids: CASSQSGVGLLSSTDTQYF. CDR3 DNA: TGCGCCAGCAGCCAATCAGGGGTAGGCCTTCTGAGCAGCACAGATACGCAGTATTTT. This chain uses TRBV4-1 with TRBJ2-3; D might be TRBD1 (6 bases). V lost 2 bases and J 0 bases, leaving 21 bases between the germline ends. Germline values: CDR1 MGHRA, CDR2 YSYEKL. CDR3 length equals 19 residues.

V and J are TRBV4-1 and TRBJ2-7; either TRBD1 or TRBD2 may fit D (5 bases each). V gave up 2 bases and J gave up 1 base, with 18 bases separating them. The CDR3 extends over 17 amino acids. Germline V CDR1 and CDR2: MGHRA, YSYEKL. The CDR3 bases are TGCGCCAGCAGCCAACTCACCGGGACCGAAGTATCCTACGAGCAGTACTTC. This codes for CASSQLTGTEVSYEQYF.

The J gene is TRBJ1-2, the V gene TRBV27; perhaps TRBD1 as D (6 bases). V was clipped by 2 bases and J by 3 bases, with 7 bases between them. The CDR3 runs 13 residues. Germline V gene sequence: CDR1 MNHEY, CDR2 SMNVEV (reference sequence). Written as DNA, the CDR3 is TGTGCCAGCAGTTTAAAGGGGGACTATGGCTACACCTTC. Encoded protein: CASSLKGDYGYTF.

V and J are TRBV5-8 and TRBJ2-3, with 10 nucleotides matching TRBD2. From germline, CDR1 is SGHTS and CDR2 YDEGEE. This CDR3 is 17 amino acids long. The V segment lost 4 bases and the J segment 2 bases; nucleotides outside the gene matches: 10. CDR3 DNA: TGTGCCAGCAGCCTCCAGACTAGCGGGTTTTCCACAGATACGCAGTATTTT. Protein product: CASSLQTSGFSTDTQYF. The whole variable domain, remainder taken from reference TRBV5-8 and TRBJ2-3, is EAGVTQSPTHLIKTRGQQATLRCSPISGHTSVYWYQQALGLGLQFLLWYDEGEERNRGNFPPRFSGRQFPNYSSELNVNALELEDSALYLCASSLQTSGFSTDTQYFGPGTRLTVL.

A single count supports this clone. V and J are TRBV14 and TRBJ1-1; D not resolved. Trimming removed 1 base at V and 0 bases at J, with 12 bases between. The CDR3 is 16 amino acids. Looked up from germline, CDR1 is SGHDN and CDR2 is FVKESK. The CDR3 loop is CASSQGYGVMNTEAFF. For the CDR3, the DNA is TGTGCCAGCAGCCAAGGATATGGGGTCATGAACACTGAAGCTTTCTTT.

The rearrangement uses TRBV4-1 and TRBJ1-4; D is possibly TRBD1 (5 bases). Germline V gene data show CDR1 as MGHRA and CDR2 as YSYEKL. The V gene lost 0 bases and the J gene lost 8 bases, with 13 bases spanning the gap. The CDR3 contains 15 residues. The DNA of the CDR3 is TGCGCCAGCAGCCAAGAAGGGGTGGGAGGGGAAAAACTGTTTTTT. Translating gives CASSQEGVGGEKLFF.

The chain carries TRBV27 and TRBJ1-3, with 7 bases matching TRBD1. The CDR3 consists of 16 residues. The germline V gene encodes CDR1 MNHEY and CDR2 SMNVEV (reference sequence). V lost 4 bases to trimming and J lost 0 bases; unmatched junction nucleotides: 6. The CDR3 region has the DNA TGTGCCAGCAGTTCGGACAGGCTGAGCTCTGGAAACACCATATATTTT. Protein sequence: CASSSDRLSSGNTIYF.

This clone was counted ten times or more. This rearrangement joins TRBV28 to TRBJ1-1, with a weak D call TRBD1 (5 bases). V lost 3 bases and J 4 bases, leaving 9 bases between the germline ends. CDR1 and CDR2 (germline): MDHEN, SYDVKM. The CDR3 totals 13 residues. The chain's CDR3 is CASSFMDTTEAFF. DNA of the CDR3: TGTGCCAGCAGTTTTATGGACACCACTGAAGCTTTCTTT.

The chain is built from TRBV18 and TRBJ1-3; a possible D gene is TRBD1 (5 bases). The V gene lost 6 bases and the J gene lost 8 bases, with 11 bases spanning the gap. Germline lookup yields CDR1 KGHSH and CDR2 LQKENI. The CDR3 has 12 amino acids. As DNA, the CDR3 is TGTGCCAGCTCTACGAGGGGCGACACCATATATTTT. It is translated as CASSTRGDTIYF.

V usage is TRBV6-4 and J usage is TRBJ2-5, with TRBD2 identical over 12 bases. V lost 7 bases to trimming and J lost 4 bases; unmatched junction nucleotides: 10. The germline CDR1 and CDR2 sequences are MRHNA and SNTAGT. The CDR3 is 16 residues long. The CDR3 region has the DNA TGTGCCAGCACTAGCGGGAGGGCCAGGGGGGGAGAGACCCAGTACTTC. This sequence encodes CASTSGRARGGETQYF.

This rearrangement joins TRBV5-6 to TRBJ2-7; D is uncertain. Germline loops: CDR1 SGHDT, CDR2 YYEEEE. CDR3 length equals 16 residues. V was pared by 4 bases and J by 1 base, with 18 bases between. CDR3 in DNA: TGTGCCAGCAGCGACTTCCGGGCCGACATGTCCTACGAGCAGTACTTC. This encodes CASSDFRADMSYEQYF.

The chain has TRBV7-8 and TRBJ1-5; D perhaps matches TRBD1 (6 bases). CDR3 length: 17 residues. From germline, CDR1 is SGHVS and CDR2 FQNEAQ. V was trimmed by 1 base and J by 0 bases, leaving 13 bases between them. This chain's CDR3 is CASSLDAGTYSNQPQHF. The CDR3 nucleotides are TGTGCCAGCAGCTTAGATGCCGGGACATATAGCAATCAGCCCCAGCATTTT.

The rearrangement uses TRBV19 and TRBJ1-5, with unresolved D. V shed 5 bases and J shed 0 bases, with 5 bases lying between them. Germline assignment: CDR1 LNHDA and CDR2 SQIVND (reference sequence). This CDR3 has 13 amino acids. This CDR3 is CASSGDSNQPQHF. The CDR3 nucleotides are TGTGCCAGTAGTGGGGATAGCAATCAGCCCCAGCATTTT.

V usage is TRBV6-4 and J usage is TRBJ1-4, with no clear D. Trimming took 4 bases from V and 0 from J, leaving 12 bases between them. Germline lookup yields CDR1 MRHNA and CDR2 SNTAGT. The CDR3 loop spans 16 amino acids. CDR3 amino acids: CASSGFLNSTNEKLFF. CDR3 DNA sequence: TGTGCCAGCAGTGGGTTTCTGAACTCAACTAATGAAAAACTGTTTTTT.

The V gene is TRBV9, the J gene TRBJ2-7; D assignment may be TRBD1 or TRBD2 (6 bases each). The CDR3 runs 15 residues. V lost 0 bases to trimming and J lost 1 base, with 11 bases between them. CDR1 and CDR2 (germline): SGDLS, YYNGEE. The CDR3 loop is CASSVAGGPSYEQYF. The CDR3 coding sequence is TGTGCCAGCAGCGTAGCTGGGGGGCCATCCTACGAGCAGTACTTC.

This clone was detected only once. This chain links TRBV4-2 with TRBJ2-2, with 11 nucleotides matching TRBD2. This CDR3 has 17 residues. The junction had 9 bases not matched to a gene; V was cut back by 4 bases and J by 5 bases. Germline CDR1 LGHNA, CDR2 YNFKEQ. Written as DNA, the CDR3 is TGTGCCAGCAGCCGAATTAGCGGGAGGGGGTCTACCGGGGAGCTGTTTTTT. Translated: CASSRISGRGSTGELFF.

About this clone itself: Other DNA sequences in the sample encode the same CDR3. The chain recombines TRBV5-1 with TRBJ2-3; 7 nucleotides match TRBD1. J gave up 1 base and V 0 bases, and 2 bases lay outside the gene matches. The CDR3 length is 15 residues. Per germline, CDR1 SGHRS and CDR2 YFSETQ. CDR3 sequence: CASSLGQGGTDTQYF. DNA of the CDR3: TGCGCCAGCAGCTTGGGGCAGGGGGGCACAGATACGCAGTATTTT.

Only a few counts were recorded for this clone. The J gene is TRBJ2-5, the V gene TRBV7-6; D may correspond to TRBD1 or TRBD2 (5 bases each). V lost 5 bases and J lost 5, with 15 bases in between. Germline lookup yields CDR1 SGHVS and CDR2 FNYEAQ. This CDR3 has 14 residues. The CDR3: CASSPTRDAETQYF. DNA for the CDR3: TGTGCCAGCAGCCCGACTCGGGACGCTGAGACCCAGTACTTC.

V gene TRBV11-2 combines with J gene TRBJ2-7, with D tentatively TRBD1 (5 bases). The CDR3 is 12 amino acids. Germline CDR1 reads SGHAT; CDR2 reads FQNNGV. The germline V and J ends were trimmed by 3 bases and 3 bases, with 6 bases remaining between them. The DNA of the CDR3 is TGTGCCAGCAGCTTCAGGGACTACGAGCAGTACTTC. Translating it yields CASSFRDYEQYF.

This clone was seen a handful of times. The chain combines TRBV7-9 with TRBJ1-1, with TRBD1 matching 9 bases. V gave up 4 bases and J gave up 3 bases; unmatched junction bases: 3. The CDR3 runs to 14 residues. Germline CDR1 is SEHNR and CDR2 is FQNEAQ (reference sequence). CDR3 sequence reads: CASSSGQGDTEAFF. The CDR3 bases are TGTGCCAGCAGCTCGGGACAGGGAGACACTGAAGCTTTCTTT.

V usage is TRBV5-6 and J usage is TRBJ2-3, with 12 bases fitting TRBD2. The CDR3 has 16 residues. V was clipped by 0 bases and J by 2 bases; unmatched bases: 1. Germline V CDR1 and CDR2: SGHDT, YYEEEE. The CDR3 DNA reads TGTGCCAGCAGCTTGGGGACTAGCGGGACCACAGATACGCAGTATTTT. Its translation: CASSLGTSGTTDTQYF.

The table lists this clone with a few counts. The rearrangement uses TRBV6-1 and TRBJ1-3; perhaps TRBD1 as D (5 bases). The V gene lost 0 bases and the J gene lost 0 bases, with 18 bases spanning the gap. CDR1 is MNHNS, CDR2 SASEGT, per germline. This CDR3 region has 19 residues. CDR3 coding DNA: TGTGCCAGCAGTGAAGCGGGGGGGAACCGACTGTCCTCTGGAAACACCATATATTTT. Its protein product is CASSEAGGNRLSSGNTIYF.